The 18 T cell receptor beta chains in this list originate from one sample, sequenced in a study of cytomegalovirus exposure and HLA in healthy donors. This PCR relied on a set of 60 Vbeta primers and 13 Jbeta primers. Profiling relied on immunoSEQ multiplex PCR, and the TCRdb table lists in-frame clones only, not all of them. The table has more than 150,000 clones, 76% seen once. The specimen was PBMCs. All receptors come from a woman in her twenties or thirties in good health and CMV-seropositive.

This clone was counted a few times. The V and J genes are TRBV2 and TRBJ2-3; 11 bases agree with TRBD2. The CDR3 totals 14 residues. The V and J ends lost 6 bases and 5 bases, in that order; junction bases with no gene match: 4. Germline lookup yields CDR1 SNHLY and CDR2 FYNNEI. CDR3 in DNA: TGTGCCAGCAGCGTAGCGGGGGGGATAGATACGCAGTATTTT. Translation: CASSVAGGIDTQYF.

The chain employs TRBV2 and TRBJ1-6, with D maybe TRBD1 (6 bases). This CDR3 region has 14 residues. The germline gives CDR1 SNHLY, CDR2 FYNNEI. Trimming shortened V by 5 bases and J by 8 bases, and 13 bases separated the two germline ends. The CDR3 DNA reads TGTGCCAGCAGTCCCCGGGGGGGCGATTCACCCCTCCACTTT. Translating gives CASSPRGGDSPLHF.

The rearrangement uses TRBV4-3 and TRBJ1-2, with D perhaps matching TRBD1 (5 bases). The CDR3 covers 15 residues. V was shortened by 1 base and J by 2 bases, with 11 bases between the two germline ends. In germline, CDR1 is LGHNA, CDR2 YSLEER. The CDR3 sequence is CASSQGGTGNYGYTF. The CDR3 DNA follows: TGCGCCAGCAGCCAAGGAGGAACAGGCAACTATGGCTACACCTTC.

The rearrangement uses TRBV10-1 and TRBJ2-3; tentatively, D is TRBD2 (7 bases). Trimming left V 7 bases short and J 8 bases short, with 19 bases between. Germline V gene data show CDR1 as WNHNN and CDR2 as SYGVQD (reference sequence). There are 14 residues in the CDR3. This CDR3 is CASNRDYQSGTQYF. CDR3 bases: TGCGCCAGCAACAGGGACTACCAGAGCGGTACGCAGTATTTT.

This clone was detected a few times. The chain is built from TRBV10-3 and TRBJ1-2; tentative D call: TRBD1 (6 bases). Trimming took 0 bases from V and 4 from J, leaving 9 bases between them. Per the germline V gene, CDR1 is ENHRY and CDR2 is SYGVKD. The CDR3 runs 14 residues. The CDR3 reads CAISESSRGYGYTF. CDR3 DNA: TGTGCCATCAGTGAGTCCAGCAGGGGCTATGGCTACACCTTC.

This clone was observed a single time. The chain combines TRBV18 with TRBJ2-3; TRBD1 matches 9 bases. CDR1 is KGHSH, CDR2 LQKENI, per germline. This CDR3 is built from 17 residues. V lost 0 bases and J lost 3; bases outside the gene matches: 7. The CDR3 region has the DNA TGTGCCAGCTCACCACCCCTCGGGACAGGGTCGACAGATACGCAGTATTTT. Translated: CASSPPLGTGSTDTQYF. The full variable domain, its missing parts supplied by reference TRBV18 and TRBJ2-3, is NAGVMQNPRHLVRRRGQEARLRCSPMKGHSHVYWYRQLPEEGLKFMVYLQKENIIDESGMPKERFSAEFPKEGPSILRIQQVVRGDSAAYFCASSPPLGTGSTDTQYFGPGTRLTVL.

The gene calls are TRBV28 and TRBJ2-3; TRBD1 agrees at 9 bases. This CDR3 spans 15 amino acids. The V segment lost 6 bases and the J segment 3 bases; nucleotides outside the gene matches: 7. Germline loops: CDR1 MDHEN, CDR2 SYDVKM. The CDR3: CASRRGQGLTDTQYF. In DNA form, the CDR3 reads TGTGCCAGCAGACGGGGACAGGGTCTGACAGATACGCAGTATTTT.

V gene TRBV5-1 combines with J gene TRBJ1-4; D is possibly TRBD1 (5 bases). Germline CDR1 SGHRS, CDR2 YFSETQ. The ends were cut back, 0 bases at V and 1 base at J, with 13 bases in the middle. This CDR3 is built from 17 residues. The chain's CDR3 is CASSLAAGIGTNEKLFF. The CDR3 DNA is TGCGCCAGCAGCTTGGCTGCAGGGATAGGAACTAATGAAAAACTGTTTTTT. The full variable domain, in which reference TRBV5-1 and TRBJ1-4 provide the parts outside the CDR3, is KAGVTQTPRYLIKTRGQQVTLSCSPISGHRSVSWYQQTPGQGLQFLFEYFSETQRNKGNFPGRFSGRQFSNSRSEMNVSTLELGDSALYLCASSLAAGIGTNEKLFFGSGTQLSVL.

The rearrangement uses TRBV6-5 and TRBJ2-1, with 11 bases fitting TRBD1. CDR1 MNHEY and CDR2 SVGAGI come from the germline V gene. Trimming took 2 bases from V and 6 from J; bases not matched to a gene: 3. The CDR3 has 15 residues. Here the CDR3 DNA reads TGTGCCAGCAGTTACGGTGGGACAGGGGGCAATGAGCAGTTCTTC. Amino acids: CASSYGGTGGNEQFF.

V usage is TRBV7-2 and J usage is TRBJ2-7, with D possibly being TRBD2 (6 bases). Germline CDR1 is SGHTA and CDR2 is FQGNSA. This CDR3 has 14 amino acids. Trimming shortened V by 0 bases and J by 6 bases, and 12 bases separated the two germline ends. The CDR3 sequence: CASSLASGGPEQYF. The CDR3 DNA reads TGTGCCAGCAGCTTAGCTAGCGGTGGTCCCGAGCAGTACTTC.

The chain employs TRBV30 and TRBJ2-5, with D possibly matching TRBD1 (5 bases). The length of the CDR3 is 13 residues. Germline V gene sequence: CDR1 GTSNPN, CDR2 SVGIG (reference sequence). Trimming pared 2 bases from V and 7 bases from J, leaving 14 bases between. The CDR3 is CAWSRASQGTQYF. The DNA of the CDR3 is TGTGCCTGGAGTAGGGCATCTCAGGGGACCCAGTACTTC. Drawing the rest from reference TRBV30 and TRBJ2-5, the complete variable domain is SQTIHQWPATLVQPVGSPLSLECTVEGTSNPNLYWYRQAAGRGLQLLFYSVGIGQISSEVPQNLSASRPQDRQFILSSKKLLLSDSGFYLCAWSRASQGTQYFGPGTRLLVL.

The genes are TRBV5-5 and TRBJ2-7; 8 bases agree with TRBD1. Trimming at V came to 5 bases and at J to 1 base, leaving 8 bases not matched to a gene. Germline lookup yields CDR1 SGHKS and CDR2 YYEKEE (reference sequence). The CDR3 covers 15 residues. The CDR3 DNA sequence: TGTGCCAGCAGTTTGATGGGACAGGAGTCCTACGAGCAGTACTTC. Amino acid sequence: CASSLMGQESYEQYF. Combining the CDR3 with reference TRBV5-5 and TRBJ2-7 gives the whole variable domain DAGVTQSPTHLIKTRGQQVTLRCSPISGHKSVSWYQQVLGQGPQFIFQYYEKEERGRGNFPDRFSARQFPNYSSELNVNALLLGDSALYLCASSLMGQESYEQYFGPGTRLTVT.

This clone was recorded a few times. V usage is TRBV4-1 and J usage is TRBJ2-1, with a possible D match to TRBD2 (7 bases). The length of the CDR3 is 18 residues. Trimming left V 0 bases short and J 4 bases short, with 19 bases between. Germline CDR1 is MGHRA and CDR2 is YSYEKL. The CDR3 nucleotides are TGCGCCAGCAGCCAAGATTCCGGGGGGCATCCCGTTTACAATGAGCAGTTCTTC. It codes for CASSQDSGGHPVYNEQFF.

CDR3 loop: CASSYSSGGSYGYTF. The CDR3 DNA is TGTGCCAGCAGTTACTCGTCTGGAGGGTCCTATGGCTACACCTTC. The chain employs TRBV6-5 and TRBJ1-2; no definite D call. The germline V and J ends were trimmed by 0 bases and 4 bases, with 12 bases remaining between them. Germline V CDR1 and CDR2: MNHEY, SVGAGI. The CDR3 runs to 15 residues.

The chain couples TRBV6-1 to TRBJ1-2, with TRBD1 matching over 7 bases. The J segment lost 2 bases and the V segment lost 6 bases, leaving 3 bases of the junction unmatched. This CDR3 is 13 amino acids long. Germline-derived CDR1 and CDR2 are MNHNS and SASEGT. This CDR3 reads CASRSTGNYGYTF. Here the CDR3 DNA reads TGTGCCAGCAGATCGACAGGGAACTATGGCTACACCTTC.

The sample holds one count of this clone. The V call is TRBV18, the J call TRBJ2-1; no clear D gene. The V and J ends lost 0 bases and 0 bases respectively, with 6 bases between them. CDR3 size: 15 residues. Germline V gene data show CDR1 as KGHSH and CDR2 as LQKENI. The CDR3 spells CASSPPTSSYNEQFF. The CDR3 DNA sequence: TGTGCCAGCTCACCACCAACGAGCTCCTACAATGAGCAGTTCTTC.

The chain carries TRBV9 and TRBJ1-2, with TRBD1 identical over 7 bases. The ends lost 3 bases at V and 3 bases at J; junction bases unmatched: 5. This CDR3 spans 14 amino acids. CDR1 is SGDLS and CDR2 is YYNGEE in the germline V gene. The CDR3 region is CASSGGRGDYGYTF. Here the CDR3 DNA reads TGTGCCAGCAGCGGCGGCAGGGGGGACTATGGCTACACCTTC.

The chain links TRBV11-3 to TRBJ2-1, with D perhaps TRBD1 (5 bases). Germline CDR1 SGHNT, CDR2 YENEEA. The CDR3 runs 15 residues. Deletions cut 0 bases from V and 8 bases from J, with 14 bases between. The CDR3 DNA reads TGTGCCAGCAGCTTAGAGGGGCGGCCTACGGATGAGCAGTTCTTC. Protein sequence: CASSLEGRPTDEQFF.